The 21 T cell receptor beta chains in this list originate from one sample, sequenced in a study of T-cell memory formation after mild COVID-19. A single record per CDR3 protein comes from TCRdb applying MiXCR to the 5' RACE reads. Of around 220,000 distinct CDR3 sequences in the sample, over 15% were seen once. Sequences were obtained from PBMCs or a T cell subset sorted from them (not recorded which). The receptors shown here come from a young man who had mild COVID-19 (a few samples of this study predate the infection). Cell type and time point are not known.

The chain joins TRBV7-2 to TRBJ2-5; TRBD2 might be the D (5 bases). This CDR3 has 14 residues. The V gene lost 1 base and the J gene lost 3 bases, with 9 bases spanning the gap. Germline CDR1 SGHTA, CDR2 FQGNSA. In nucleotides, the CDR3 is TGTGCCAGCAGCTTAGGAGCGGCCGAAGAGACCCAGTACTTC. Its protein product is CASSLGAAEETQYF.

This clonotype was seen only a few times. The chain employs TRBV20-1 and TRBJ2-3; TRBD2 matches at 9 bases. The CDR3 has 17 amino acids. V lost 3 bases, J lost 6 bases, and 16 bases stayed unmatched. Germline V gives CDR1 DFQATT, CDR2 SNEGSKA (reference sequence). In nucleotides, the CDR3 is TGCAGTGCTAGCCCCCACTCTTGGCGGGGGGGCCTCGATACGCAGTATTTT. Its protein product is CSASPHSWRGGLDTQYF.

J is TRBJ2-5 and V is TRBV4-1; D is perhaps TRBD1 or TRBD2 (6 bases each). V lost 1 base to trimming and J lost 3 bases, with 9 bases between them. CDR3 length: 14 residues. CDR1 and CDR2 from the germline V gene are MGHRA and YSYEKL. CDR3 loop: CASSQGGAEETQYF. The CDR3 nucleotides are TGCGCCAGCAGCCAAGGGGGGGCCGAAGAGACCCAGTACTTC.

This clonotype appeared many times. This chain joins TRBV5-4 and TRBJ2-2, with 8 positions matching TRBD1. There are 15 residues in the CDR3. V dropped 9 bases and J dropped 2; count of bases not matched to a gene: 9. Per germline, CDR1 SGHNT and CDR2 YYREEE (reference sequence). The CDR3: CATGRGQGNTGELFF. CDR3 in DNA: TGTGCCACCGGGCGTGGACAGGGTAACACCGGGGAGCTGTTTTTT.

The V and J genes are TRBV5-1 and TRBJ1-4, with 7 nucleotides matching TRBD1. The CDR3 has 16 residues. CDR1 SGHRS and CDR2 YFSETQ come from the germline V gene. The junction had 13 bases not matched to a gene; V was cut back by 4 bases and J by 7 bases. The CDR3 DNA reads as TGCGCCAGCAGCACCCTCCCGGGACAGCAACGTGAAAAACTGTTTTTT. Translation: CASSTLPGQQREKLFF. The whole variable domain, remainder taken from reference TRBV5-1 and TRBJ1-4, is KAGVTQTPRYLIKTRGQQVTLSCSPISGHRSVSWYQQTPGQGLQFLFEYFSETQRNKGNFPGRFSGRQFSNSRSEMNVSTLELGDSALYLCASSTLPGQQREKLFFGSGTQLSVL.

The rearrangement uses TRBV12-3 or TRBV12-4 and TRBJ2-7; the match to TRBD2 covers 8 bases. With V trimmed by 7 bases and J by 2 bases, 7 bases remained unmatched. The CDR3 sequence is 14 residues long. CDR3 residues: CASTLSGATYEQYF. The CDR3 region has the DNA TGTGCCAGCACCCTTAGCGGGGCGACCTACGAGCAGTACTTC.

This chain connects TRBV3-1 to TRBJ2-5, with 7 bases matching TRBD2. V shed 1 base, J shed 3 bases, and the junction held 11 bases outside the gene matches. This CDR3 has 17 residues. CDR1 and CDR2 (germline): LGHDT, YNNKEL (reference sequence). The CDR3 loop is CASSQAIAAGRKETQYF. CDR3 DNA sequence: TGTGCCAGCAGCCAAGCAATAGCAGCGGGGAGAAAAGAGACCCAGTACTTC.

This clonotype was detected only a few times. This chain links TRBV2 with TRBJ2-2, with D unresolved. Germline V gene lookup returns CDR1 SNHLY and CDR2 FYNNEI. The CDR3 runs 12 residues. V was pared by 2 bases and J by 7 bases, with 5 bases between. The CDR3 region is CASSERGGELFF. In DNA form, the CDR3 reads TGTGCCAGCAGTGAACGTGGCGGGGAGCTGTTTTTT.

This clonotype was observed a few times. The chain recombines TRBV5-1 with TRBJ2-5; D is perhaps TRBD2 (6 bases). Trimming pared 4 bases from V and 5 bases from J, leaving 18 bases between. CDR1 SGHRS and CDR2 YFSETQ come from the germline V gene. This CDR3 region has 15 residues. The DNA for the CDR3 is TGCGCCAGCAGCCCCGAAGGGGCGGGGCGTGAGACCCAGTACTTC. Amino acid sequence: CASSPEGAGRETQYF.

V and J are TRBV5-1 and TRBJ2-3, with 8 nucleotides matching TRBD2. CDR1 SGHRS and CDR2 YFSETQ come from the germline V gene. The CDR3 extends over 17 amino acids. V lost 2 bases, J lost 5 bases, and 13 bases stayed unmatched. CDR3 sequence: CASSFTTGGPIKDTQYF. CDR3 bases: TGCGCCAGCAGCTTTACTACGGGGGGGCCGATCAAAGATACGCAGTATTTT.

This clonotype was observed a handful of times. The chain is built from TRBV18 and TRBJ1-1, with D perhaps matching TRBD1 (5 bases). Germline values: CDR1 KGHSH, CDR2 LQKENI. Trimming removed 0 bases at V and 1 base at J, with 12 bases between. The CDR3 length is 16 residues. CDR3 residues: CASSPPAQGENTEAFF. As DNA, the CDR3 is TGTGCCAGCTCACCACCGGCGCAGGGTGAGAACACTGAAGCTTTCTTT.

This clonotype was counted a few times. The chain combines TRBV7-3 with TRBJ1-1, with D unclear. This CDR3 has 13 amino acids. CDR1 and CDR2 (germline): SGHTA, FQGTGA. Trimming took off 5 bases at V and 5 bases at J, with 12 bases between the two ends. CDR3 residues: CASSRSGETEAFF. CDR3 nucleotides: TGTGCCAGCAGCCGATCGGGAGAGACTGAAGCTTTCTTT.

This clonotype was detected only a few times. The V gene is TRBV3-1, the J gene TRBJ2-1; D may be TRBD2 (5 bases). V lost 4 bases and J lost 1, with 11 bases in between. Germline assignment: CDR1 LGHDT and CDR2 YNNKEL (reference sequence). The CDR3 sequence is 15 residues long. In DNA form, the CDR3 reads TGTGCCAGCAGCCCGACCCGGGATTCCTACAATGAGCAGTTCTTC. Translation: CASSPTRDSYNEQFF.

The chain combines TRBV20-1 with TRBJ2-3; the D gene is possibly TRBD2 (5 bases). Germline CDR1 DFQATT, CDR2 SNEGSKA (reference sequence). The CDR3 consists of 14 residues. V was trimmed by 2 bases and J by 0 bases, leaving 9 bases between them. The CDR3 DNA is TGCAGTGCTAGACGGGGTCCAAGCACAGATACGCAGTATTTT. Translating gives CSARRGPSTDTQYF.

CDR3 sequence reads: CASSMTGGSGNTEAFF. CDR3 DNA sequence: TGTGCCAGCAGTATGACAGGGGGCTCGGGGAACACTGAAGCTTTCTTT. The chain joins TRBV2 to TRBJ1-1; 10 bases map to TRBD1. The CDR3 spans 16 residues. Germline CDR1 reads SNHLY; CDR2 reads FYNNEI. The ends lost 5 bases at V and 1 base at J; junction bases unmatched: 7.

This clonotype was recorded a few times. The V gene is TRBV11-2, the J gene TRBJ1-2; D not certain. Germline CDR1 is SGHAT and CDR2 is FQNNGV. V dropped 5 bases and J dropped 4 bases, with 14 bases sitting between them. CDR3 length: 14 residues. This chain's CDR3 is CASSPLGYGYGYTF. The CDR3 DNA follows: TGTGCCAGCAGCCCCCTCGGGTATGGCTATGGCTACACCTTC.

The chain couples TRBV6-6 to TRBJ2-3; TRBD1 agrees at 9 bases. The V and J ends lost 5 bases and 6 bases, in that order; junction bases with no gene match: 12. The length of the CDR3 is 16 residues. Germline V gene data show CDR1 as MNHNY and CDR2 as SVGAGI (reference sequence). The CDR3 here is CASSRPPGQGRDTQYF. The CDR3 nucleotides are TGTGCCAGCAGTCGGCCGCCGGGACAGGGCCGGGATACGCAGTATTTT.

This clonotype has only a few counts. The CDR3 DNA sequence: TGTGCCAGCAGCTTAGTGGCATTAACGCAGTATTTT. It encodes CASSLVALTQYF. The chain is built from TRBV7-9 and TRBJ2-3; D unclear. V was pared by 1 base and J by 9 bases, with 8 bases between. The CDR3 spans 12 residues. The germline gives CDR1 SEHNR, CDR2 FQNEAQ (reference sequence).

V gene TRBV5-1 combines with J gene TRBJ2-7; D gene uncertain. With 0 bases removed from V and 0 bases from J, the gap between germline ends came to 10 bases. Germline V gene sequence: CDR1 SGHRS, CDR2 YFSETQ. The CDR3 contains 15 residues. For the CDR3, the DNA is TGCGCCAGCAGCTTGGGAGTCGGTCCCTCCTACGAGCAGTACGTC. It yields the protein CASSLGVGPSYEQYV.

The chain uses TRBV20-1 and TRBJ1-5; no definite D call. The CDR3 is 13 amino acids. Deletions cut 0 bases from V and 6 bases from J, with 9 bases between. Germline CDR1 and CDR2: DFQATT and SNEGSKA (reference sequence). The CDR3 sequence: CSAREGSTQPQHF. In nucleotides, the CDR3 is TGCAGTGCTAGAGAAGGCAGTACTCAGCCCCAGCATTTT.

This clonotype turned up a few times. The chain links TRBV5-1 to TRBJ2-5; maybe TRBD1 (6 bases). The CDR3 length is 15 residues. V was pared by 0 bases and J by 0 bases, with 9 bases between. CDR1 is SGHRS, CDR2 YFSETQ, per germline. The CDR3 DNA reads TGCGCCAGCAGCTTGGTCGGGGACAACCAAGAGACCCAGTACTTC. The encoded protein is CASSLVGDNQETQYF. Looking up the rest from reference TRBV5-1 and TRBJ2-5 gives the full variable domain: KAGVTQTPRYLIKTRGQQVTLSCSPISGHRSVSWYQQTPGQGLQFLFEYFSETQRNKGNFPGRFSGRQFSNSRSEMNVSTLELGDSALYLCASSLVGDNQETQYFGPGTRLLVL.